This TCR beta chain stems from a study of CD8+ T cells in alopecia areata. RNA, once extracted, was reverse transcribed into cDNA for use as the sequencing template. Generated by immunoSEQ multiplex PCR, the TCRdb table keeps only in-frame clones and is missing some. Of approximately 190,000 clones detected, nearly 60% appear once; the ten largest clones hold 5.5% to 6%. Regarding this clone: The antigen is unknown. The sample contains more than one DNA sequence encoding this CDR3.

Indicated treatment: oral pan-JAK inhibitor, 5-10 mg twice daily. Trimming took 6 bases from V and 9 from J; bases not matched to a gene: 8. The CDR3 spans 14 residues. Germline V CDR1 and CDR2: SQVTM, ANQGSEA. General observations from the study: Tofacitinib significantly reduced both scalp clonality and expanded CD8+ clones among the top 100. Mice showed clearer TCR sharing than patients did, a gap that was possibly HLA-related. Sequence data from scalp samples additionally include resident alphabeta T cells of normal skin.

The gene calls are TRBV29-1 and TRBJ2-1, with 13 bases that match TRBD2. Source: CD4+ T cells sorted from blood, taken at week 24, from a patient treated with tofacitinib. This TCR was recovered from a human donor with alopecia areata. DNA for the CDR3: TGCAGCGTCGCTACTAGCGGGGGGGCAGGTGAGCAGTTCTTC. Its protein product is CSVATSGGAGEQFF.